The entry below gives a single TCR beta chain sequence along with its context. Its antigen is undetermined. MiXCR was run by TCRdb on the reads, yielding one entry per CDR3 protein. Among just over 450,000 distinct CDR3 sequences listed, more than 40% were seen once. The data derive from a study of T cell repertoires in cytomegalovirus infection. Looking at the study overall: Recently identified HLA-C-restricted and well-studied HLA-B-restricted CMV epitopes were used.

The length of the CDR3 is 12 residues. Germline loops: CDR1 SNHLY, CDR2 FYNNEI. V gave up 8 bases and J gave up 4 bases; unmatched junction bases: 2. Findings of the study overall: Dominating the ex vivo response were TCR beta clonotypes that were CMV-specific and HLA-C-restricted.

The sequence derives from a human donor in good health (CMV status not recorded). Some clones in this sample may be carry-over from other donors' samples. The chain is built from TRBV2 and TRBJ2-5; TRBD1 matches at 9 bases. The starting material was cultured PBMCs, obtained from culture after CMV antigen stimulation. The CDR3 sequence: CASGQGTETQYF. In DNA, the CDR3 is TGTGCCAGCGGACAGGGGACAGAGACCCAGTACTTC.